This T cell receptor beta chain was recovered during a study of blood T cell repertoires in COVID-19. Across the whole study: Some COVID-19 samples were acute and others convalescent; all came from the United States, Italy and Spain.

V dropped 2 bases and J dropped 5; count of bases not matched to a gene: 12. This CDR3 has 16 residues. The germline CDR1 and CDR2 sequences are LGHDT and YNNKEL (reference sequence). Clones were sequenced by immunoSEQ multiplex PCR, and TCRdb holds only the in-frame ones, with some missing. The sample lists fewer than 350,000 clones; around 86% were seen once. Clinical history reported by participants formed the basis on which cohorts were assigned. The study counted Cohort 3 donors as recovered given two negative PCRs, clearance, or symptom resolution. The chain employs TRBV3-1 (or the pseudogene TRBV3-2) and TRBJ2-7; 7 bases match TRBD2. This receptor was taken from a man in his sixties who had recovered from COVID-19. The sample consisted of PBMCs or T cells enriched from blood (not recorded which). The DNA of the CDR3 is TGTGCCAGCAGCCAATATGCGAGTCTAGCGGTCCACGAGCAGTACTTC. Amino acids: CASSQYASLAVHEQYF.